These 10 T cell receptor beta chains came from one sample sequenced in a study of T cells in Graves' hyperthyroidism and ophthalmopathy. Amplification of TCR beta CDR3 regions was performed using RNA transcripts as template. The HTBI set primed first-round TCR CDR3 RT-PCR. TCRdb redid the calling of the multiplex PCR reads with MiXCR, one entry per CDR3 protein. The sample contains about 210,000 distinct CDR3 sequences, roughly a sixth of which appear only once. Sequenced sample: blood. These receptors all stem from a man aged 45-65 years with Graves' hyperthyroidism.

The rearrangement joins TRBV6-1 to TRBJ2-2; 13 bases match TRBD2. Germline-derived CDR1 and CDR2 are MNHNS and SASEGT. This CDR3 is 17 amino acids long. Unmatched junction bases numbered 7, after V lost 4 bases and J lost 5 bases. In nucleotides, the CDR3 is TGTGCCAGCAGTGTAAGGCGACTAGCGGGAGGAACCGGGGAGCTGTTTTTT. Amino acid sequence: CASSVRRLAGGTGELFF.

This clonotype was observed at least ten times. V usage is TRBV2 and J usage is TRBJ1-2; perhaps TRBD1 as D (5 bases). The CDR3 loop spans 13 amino acids. The germline CDR1 and CDR2 sequences are SNHLY and FYNNEI. Deletions cut 4 bases from V and 5 bases from J, with 11 bases between. The DNA for the CDR3 is TGTGCCAGCAGTGTGGAAAAGGGGTATGGCTACACCTTC. Its protein is CASSVEKGYGYTF.

Ten or more counts support this clonotype. This chain uses TRBV5-1 with TRBJ2-4; D gene uncertain. Germline lookup yields CDR1 SGHRS and CDR2 YFSETQ. The length of the CDR3 is 11 residues. V gave up 4 bases and J gave up 9 bases, with 8 bases separating them. The CDR3 reads CASSPGSIQYF. DNA of the CDR3: TGCGCCAGCAGCCCCGGATCCATTCAGTACTTC.

This clonotype showed up just a few times. The rearrangement joins TRBV28 to TRBJ2-5, with 10 bases that match TRBD1. V lost 3 bases and J lost 5; bases outside the gene matches: 9. From germline, CDR1 is MDHEN and CDR2 SYDVKM. The CDR3 loop spans 16 amino acids. Here the CDR3 reads CASSLALGTGEETQYF. CDR3 in DNA: TGTGCCAGCAGTTTGGCGTTGGGGACAGGGGAGGAGACCCAGTACTTC. The full variable domain, completed using reference TRBV28 and TRBJ2-5, is DVKVTQSSRYLVKRTGEKVFLECVQDMDHENMFWYRQDPGLGLRLIYFSYDVKMKEKGDIPEGYSVSREKKERFSLILESASTNQTSMYLCASSLALGTGEETQYFGPGTRLLVL.

This clonotype has ten or more counts. This chain links TRBV12-3 or TRBV12-4 with TRBJ2-3; D unclear. This CDR3 spans 14 amino acids. Deletions cut 6 bases from V and 0 bases from J, with 10 bases between. CDR3 sequence reads: CASRLMASTDTQYF. CDR3 sequence (DNA): TGTGCCAGCAGGCTAATGGCTAGCACAGATACGCAGTATTTT.

This clonotype was counted at least ten times. The chain employs TRBV5-1 and TRBJ2-5; 8 bases fit TRBD1. CDR3 length: 15 amino acids. Trimming at V came to 0 bases and at J to 5 bases, leaving 6 bases not matched to a gene. The V gene's germline CDR1 is SGHRS and CDR2 YFSETQ. CDR3 residues: CASSLGDRGGETQYF. Written as DNA, the CDR3 is TGCGCCAGCAGCTTGGGCGACAGGGGCGGCGAGACCCAGTACTTC.

This clonotype occurred many times. J is TRBJ1-1 and V is TRBV18; TRBD1 might be the D (6 bases). The CDR3 covers 15 residues. Per germline, CDR1 KGHSH and CDR2 LQKENI. Trimming shortened V by 0 bases and J by 3 bases, and 11 bases separated the two germline ends. The CDR3 nucleotides are TGTGCCAGCTCACCACCACGGGGGCCCGACACTGAAGCTTTCTTT. As protein: CASSPPRGPDTEAFF.

V and J are TRBV10-3 and TRBJ1-1; perhaps TRBD1 as D (5 bases). Trimming took 4 bases from V and 3 from J, leaving 12 bases between them. From germline, CDR1 is ENHRY and CDR2 SYGVKD. This CDR3 region has 14 residues. CDR3 nucleotide sequence: TGTGCCATCAGTGGGGCAGGGTGGGACACTGAAGCTTTCTTT. The encoded protein is CAISGAGWDTEAFF.

This clonotype was seen a few times. The rearrangement uses TRBV5-1 and TRBJ2-3, with 7 bases fitting TRBD1. Germline CDR1 SGHRS, CDR2 YFSETQ. J was trimmed by 3 bases and V by 4 bases; bases with no gene match: 8. The length of the CDR3 is 15 residues. The DNA of the CDR3 is TGCGCCAGCAGCGCTGACAGGGTACGAACAGATACGCAGTATTTT. Amino acids: CASSADRVRTDTQYF.

This clonotype was observed a handful of times. CDR3: CASNQRELAGYNEQFF. CDR3 nucleotides: TGTGCCAGCAATCAGCGAGAACTAGCGGGCTACAATGAGCAGTTCTTC. The rearrangement uses TRBV6-2 or TRBV6-3 and TRBJ2-1, with 9 bases aligning to TRBD2. The V and J ends lost 7 bases and 3 bases, in that order; junction bases with no gene match: 10. The CDR3 has 16 residues. Germline lookup yields CDR1 MNHEY and CDR2 SVGEGT.